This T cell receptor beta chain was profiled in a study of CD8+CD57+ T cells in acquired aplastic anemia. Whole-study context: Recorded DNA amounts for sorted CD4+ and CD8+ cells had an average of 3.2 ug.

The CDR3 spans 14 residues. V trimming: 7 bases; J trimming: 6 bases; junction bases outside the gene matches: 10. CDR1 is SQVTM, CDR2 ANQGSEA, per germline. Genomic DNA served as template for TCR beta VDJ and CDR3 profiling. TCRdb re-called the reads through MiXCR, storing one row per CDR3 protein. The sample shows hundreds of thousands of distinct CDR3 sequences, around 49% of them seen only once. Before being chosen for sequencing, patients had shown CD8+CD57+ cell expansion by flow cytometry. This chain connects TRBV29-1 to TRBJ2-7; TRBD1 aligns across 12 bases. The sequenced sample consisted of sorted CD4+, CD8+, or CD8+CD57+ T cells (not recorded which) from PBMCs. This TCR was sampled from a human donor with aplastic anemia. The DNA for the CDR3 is TGCAGCGCTGCCGGGACAGGGGGCGCGGGCGAGCAGTACTTC. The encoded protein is CSAAGTGGAGEQYF.